This is a list of T cell receptor beta chains from one sample in a study of blood T cell repertoires in COVID-19. Libraries were prepared by immunoSEQ multiplex PCR; TCRdb keeps only in-frame clonotypes and omits some of them. The sample includes about 210,000 clones, 75% to 90% of them seen just once. The sequencing input was PBMCs or T cells enriched from blood (not recorded which). These receptors came from a woman between 25 and 40 years old who had been exposed to COVID-19. The CDR3 runs from the conserved cysteine through the conserved F or W. The D gene is left open where the match is weak. Only part of the rows carry a size: once, few, many, or a class if the clone is expanded.

>-|TRBJ1-3|TRBV3-1/TRBV3-2|-
CASSPAGGAGNTIYF
TGTGCCAGCAGCCCGGCCGGAGGGGCTGGAAACACCATATATTTT
>TRBD1|TRBJ2-2|TRBV2|few
CASKQTGWPGELFF
TGTGCCAGCAAACAGACAGGGTGGCCCGGGGAGCTGTTTTTT
>-|TRBJ2-7|TRBV28|-
CASSLRGSTYEQYF
TGTGCCAGCAGTTTAAGGGGGTCCACCTACGAGCAGTACTTC
>TRBD1|TRBJ2-3|TRBV19|-
CASTSTGHRGITDTQYF
TGTGCCAGTACCTCTACCGGGCACAGGGGGATCACAGATACGCAGTATTTT
>TRBD1|TRBJ2-7|TRBV27|few
CASSTTTGAEQYF
TGTGCCAGCAGTACTACGACAGGGGCCGAGCAGTACTTC
>-|TRBJ1-2|TRBV5-6|-
CASSQGSRGFYGYTF
TGTGCCAGCAGCCAGGGGTCGAGGGGTTTCTATGGCTACACCTTC
>-|TRBJ1-6|TRBV6-4|-
CASSERPEGSPLHF
TGTGCCAGCAGTGAGCGACCGGAGGGATCACCCCTCCACTTT
>-|TRBJ1-6|TRBV4-2|few
CASSLSQENSPLHF
TGTGCCAGCAGCCTGTCCCAGGAAAATTCACCCCTCCACTTT
>-|TRBJ1-2|TRBV9|-
CASSVSAGPNYGYTF
TGTGCCAGCAGCGTATCGGCAGGTCCTAACTATGGCTACACCTTC
>-|TRBJ1-5|TRBV5-1|-
CASSTDSLNQPQHF
TGCGCCAGCAGCACGGACAGCCTCAATCAGCCCCAGCATTTT
>-|TRBJ2-7|TRBV7-6|-
CASSPELGRVEQYF
TGTGCCAGCAGCCCAGAGCTGGGCAGGGTTGAGCAGTACTTC
>-|TRBJ1-1|TRBV18|few
CASSQGENTEAFF
TGTGCCAGCTCACAAGGGGAGAACACTGAAGCTTTCTTT
>TRBD1|TRBJ1-4|TRBV19|-
CASSIGQGGEKLFF
TGTGCCAGTAGTATTGGACAGGGAGGGGAAAAACTGTTTTTT
>-|TRBJ1-6|TRBV6-5|few
CASSYRSPLHF
TGTGCCAGCAGTTATCGTTCACCCCTCCACTTT
>-|TRBJ2-7|TRBV2|-
CASSEVQSGEQYF
TGTGCCAGCAGTGAAGTACAGTCCGGCGAGCAGTACTTC
>-|TRBJ1-5|TRBV3-1/TRBV3-2|-
CASSQARGSGPQHF
TGTGCCAGCAGCCAAGCGCGGGGGAGTGGGCCCCAGCATTTT
>-|TRBJ1-5|TRBV19|-
CASKDREEQPQHF
TGTGCCAGTAAGGACAGAGAGGAGCAGCCCCAGCATTTT
>-|TRBJ1-1|TRBV27|-
CASSRDTYTEAFF
TGTGCCAGCAGCCGGGACACTTACACTGAAGCTTTCTTT
>-|TRBJ1-2|TRBV5-5|-
CASSLGAVGSGDFYGYTF
TGTGCCAGCAGCTTGGGCGCGGTTGGTTCGGGGGACTTTTATGGCTACACCTTC
>-|TRBJ2-2|TRBV14|-
CASSQVRGSGELFF
TGTGCCAGCAGCCAAGTCCGGGGGTCCGGGGAGCTGTTTTTT
>TRBD1|TRBJ1-2|TRBV4-1|-
CASSQGQGAATF
TGCGCCAGCAGCCAAGGTCAGGGGGCGGCCACCTTC
>-|TRBJ1-2|TRBV7-8|-
CASSLAQVYGYTF
TGTGCCAGCAGCTTAGCGCAGGTTTATGGCTACACCTTC
>-|TRBJ2-7|TRBV14|-
CASSQGAPQHLYEQYF
TGTGCCAGCAGCCAGGGGGCCCCACAGCATCTTTACGAGCAGTACTTC
>TRBD1|TRBJ1-6|TRBV19|-
CASSVQGPKDSPLHF
TGTGCCAGTAGTGTACAGGGGCCTAAAGATTCACCCCTCCACTTT
>TRBD2|TRBJ2-1|TRBV11-2|-
CASSLNTGGSYEQFF
TGTGCCAGCAGCTTAAACACGGGGGGGTCATATGAGCAGTTCTTC
>-|TRBJ1-1|TRBV19|-
CASSRRVPPEAFF
TGTGCCAGTAGCCGGCGGGTCCCACCTGAAGCTTTCTTT
>-|TRBJ2-3|TRBV9|-
CASSPNTPTDTQYF
TGTGCCAGCAGCCCCAACACCCCCACAGATACGCAGTATTTT